This T cell receptor (beta chain) was identified during a study of low-dose radiotherapy and immunotherapy resistance in tumors. This clonotype was picked up a small number of times. TRAV- and TRBV-specific primers, spanning alpha and beta chains, primed first-strand cDNA. The authors ran around 22 PCR cycles to amplify TCRs with a constant-region primer and V-primer adapter. TCRdb re-derived calls from the reads in MiXCR, one entry per CDR3 protein. The table records 80,000 or so distinct CDR3 sequences, around 17% of them present only once. The CDR3 is 16 residues long. Trimming took 4 bases from V and 6 from J; bases not matched to a gene: 10. Germline values: CDR1 SGHRS, CDR2 YFSETQ. Regarding time point: after trial treatment. As for treatment: LDRT plus nivolumab, ipilimumab, low-dose cyclophosphamide and aspirin (RACIN trial). Eligibility criteria specified advanced solid malignancies devoid of tumor-infiltrating lymphocytes.

This TCR derives from a male donor with prostate cancer. V is TRBV5-1 and J is TRBJ2-1; the match to TRBD2 covers 10 bases. Sample: PBMCs, taken after low-dose radiotherapy plus immunotherapy. The CDR3 coding sequence is TGCGCCAGCAGCCTAGCGGGAGCTTCCCCCGGCAATGAGCAGTTCTTC. Encoded protein: CASSLAGASPGNEQFF. The full variable domain, completed using reference TRBV5-1 and TRBJ2-1, is KAGVTQTPRYLIKTRGQQVTLSCSPISGHRSVSWYQQTPGQGLQFLFEYFSETQRNKGNFPGRFSGRQFSNSRSEMNVSTLELGDSALYLCASSLAGASPGNEQFFGPGTRLTVL.